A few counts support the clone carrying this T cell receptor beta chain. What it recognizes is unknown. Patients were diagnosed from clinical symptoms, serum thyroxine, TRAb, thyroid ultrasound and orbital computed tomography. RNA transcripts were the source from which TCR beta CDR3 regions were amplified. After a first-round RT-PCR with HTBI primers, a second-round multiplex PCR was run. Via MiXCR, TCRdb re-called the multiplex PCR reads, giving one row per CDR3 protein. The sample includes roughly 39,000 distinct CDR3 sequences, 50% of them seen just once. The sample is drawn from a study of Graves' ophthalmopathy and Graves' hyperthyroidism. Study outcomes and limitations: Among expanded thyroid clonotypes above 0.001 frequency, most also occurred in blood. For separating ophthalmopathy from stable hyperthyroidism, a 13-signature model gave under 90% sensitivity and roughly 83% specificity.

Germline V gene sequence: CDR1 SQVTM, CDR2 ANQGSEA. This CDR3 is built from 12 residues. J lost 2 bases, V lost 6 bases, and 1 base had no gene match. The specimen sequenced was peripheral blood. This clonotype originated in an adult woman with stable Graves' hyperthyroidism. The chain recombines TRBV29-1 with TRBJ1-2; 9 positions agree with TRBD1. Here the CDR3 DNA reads TGCAGCGTGGGGACAGGGAACTATGGCTACACCTTC. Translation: CSVGTGNYGYTF. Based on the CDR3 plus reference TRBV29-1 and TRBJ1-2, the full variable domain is SAVISQKPSRDICQRGTSLTIQCQVDSQVTMMFWYRQQPGQSLTLIATANQGSEATYESGFVIDKFPISRPNLTFSTLTVSNMSPEDSSIYLCSVGTGNYGYTFGSGTRLTVV.